The next 26 T cell receptor beta chains were all read from a single sample in a study of blood T cell repertoires in COVID-19. Measured with immunoSEQ multiplex PCR; TCRdb has only the in-frame clones, and not every one. Of about 320,000 clones in the sample, about 85% were seen once. Specimen: PBMCs or T cells enriched from blood (not recorded which). The receptors here all came from a woman in her thirties who had recovered from COVID-19.

This clone was seen just once. This sequence joins TRBV5-1 and TRBJ1-2, with D unresolved. This CDR3 contains 14 residues. CDR1 and CDR2 (germline): SGHRS, YFSETQ. V was trimmed by 2 bases and J by 0 bases, leaving 8 bases between them. CDR3 sequence reads: CASSLRIANYGYTF. The CDR3 nucleotides are TGCGCCAGCAGCTTACGAATAGCTAACTATGGCTACACCTTC.

In this sample, this clone turned up once. This chain links TRBV7-2 with TRBJ1-1; tentative D call: TRBD1 (5 bases). Trimming removed 8 bases from V and 1 base from J, with 11 bases in between. This CDR3 spans 13 amino acids. The germline CDR1 and CDR2 sequences are SGHTA and FQGNSA. The CDR3 nucleotides are TGTGCCAGCCACAGACAGCAGAACACTGAAGCTTTCTTT. Amino acid sequence: CASHRQQNTEAFF.

This clone was recorded a few times. V and J are TRBV30 and TRBJ1-5; 7 positions agree with TRBD1. J lost 6 bases, V lost 0 bases, and 5 bases had no gene match. Germline CDR1 reads GTSNPN; CDR2 reads SVGIG (reference sequence). The CDR3 contains 14 residues. CDR3 residues: CAWSVQGGGQPQHF. As DNA, the CDR3 is TGTGCCTGGAGTGTACAAGGGGGCGGTCAGCCCCAGCATTTT.

V is TRBV6-5 and J is TRBJ1-2, with a tentative D call TRBD1 (5 bases). This CDR3 spans 13 amino acids. Deletions cut 6 bases from V and 4 bases from J, with 12 bases between. Germline CDR1 and CDR2: MNHEY and SVGAGI. This chain's CDR3 is CASRMTVTYGYTF. The CDR3 DNA reads TGTGCCAGCAGAATGACAGTGACCTATGGCTACACCTTC.

This chain links TRBV3-1 (or the pseudogene TRBV3-2) with TRBJ1-2; no clear D. The CDR3 runs 14 residues. The germline V gene encodes CDR1 LGHDT and CDR2 YNNKEL (reference sequence). Trimming cost V 1 base and J 2 bases, with 8 bases left between them. CDR3 protein: CASSQGILNYGYTF. The CDR3 bases are TGTGCCAGCAGCCAAGGTATTCTCAACTATGGCTACACCTTC.

The chain couples TRBV6-5 to TRBJ2-7; 9 bases agree with TRBD1. The ends lost 10 bases at V and 1 base at J; junction bases unmatched: 8. The CDR3 length is 14 residues. CDR1 and CDR2 from the germline V gene are MNHEY and SVGAGI. Here the CDR3 reads CAIQGQGSSYEQYF. The CDR3 DNA reads as TGTGCCATCCAAGGACAGGGGTCTTCCTACGAGCAGTACTTC.

This chain connects TRBV7-9 to TRBJ2-5; TRBD2 might be the D (5 bases). The germline V and J ends were trimmed by 5 bases and 1 base, with 14 bases remaining between them. The V gene's germline CDR1 is SEHNR and CDR2 FQNEAQ (reference sequence). The CDR3 covers 15 residues. The CDR3 loop reads CASSPGRGIQETQYF. The CDR3 region has the DNA TGTGCCAGCAGCCCCGGAAGAGGGATCCAAGAGACCCAGTACTTC.

The chain links TRBV5-5 to TRBJ2-6; no clear D gene. The CDR3 runs 15 residues. Looked up from germline, CDR1 is SGHKS and CDR2 is YYEKEE (reference sequence). The V end was cut by 1 base, the J end by 0 bases, with 5 bases between. CDR3 in amino acids: CASSLPNSGANVLTF. CDR3 in DNA: TGTGCCAGCAGCTTGCCTAACTCTGGGGCCAACGTCCTGACTTTC.

The chain carries TRBV6-5 and TRBJ1-2; TRBD1 matches 8 bases. This CDR3 is built from 14 residues. Per germline, CDR1 MNHEY and CDR2 SVGAGI. V shed 6 bases and J 4 bases; nucleotides not matched to a gene: 7. In DNA, the CDR3 is TGTGCCAGCAGCCCCCGGGACAGGATCTATGGCTACACCTTC. It encodes CASSPRDRIYGYTF.

The J gene is TRBJ1-1, the V gene TRBV4-1; weak D call: TRBD1 (6 bases). Germline V gene data show CDR1 as MGHRA and CDR2 as YSYEKL. The ends were cut back, 1 base at V and 1 base at J, with 16 bases in the middle. This CDR3 is built from 17 residues. The CDR3 DNA reads TGCGCCAGCAGCCAAGGTTGGACAGTCCTTAAGAACACTGAAGCTTTCTTT. Its translation is CASSQGWTVLKNTEAFF.

The chain joins TRBV5-1 to TRBJ1-2; D uncertain. Germline V gene data show CDR1 as SGHRS and CDR2 as YFSETQ. The CDR3 extends over 16 amino acids. V dropped 4 bases and J dropped 0 bases, with 16 bases sitting between them. The DNA for the CDR3 is TGCGCCAGCAGCCCAGCCCCAACCGGGACTAACTATGGCTACACCTTC. Protein: CASSPAPTGTNYGYTF.

This sequence joins TRBV12-3 or TRBV12-4 and TRBJ1-1, with D perhaps TRBD1 (6 bases). V gave up 6 bases and J gave up 1 base, with 6 bases separating them. This CDR3 has 12 residues. CDR3 sequence (DNA): TGTGCCAGCAGACAGGGGAACACTGAAGCTTTCTTT. It encodes CASRQGNTEAFF.

The gene calls are TRBV7-8 and TRBJ1-5; 7 bases align to TRBD1. Germline V gene sequence: CDR1 SGHVS, CDR2 FQNEAQ. V shed 4 bases and J 0 bases; nucleotides not matched to a gene: 6. This CDR3 spans 16 amino acids. CDR3 sequence (DNA): TGTGCCAGCAGCTCAATAGGGACAGTTAGCAATCAGCCCCAGCATTTT. It yields the protein CASSSIGTVSNQPQHF.

The table lists this clone with a few counts. This chain links TRBV18 with TRBJ1-2; 7 bases match TRBD1. This CDR3 region has 16 residues. V trimming: 1 base; J trimming: 1 base; junction bases outside the gene matches: 6. Germline assignment: CDR1 KGHSH and CDR2 LQKENI. The CDR3 region has the DNA TGTGCCAGCTCACCACTAGAGGGGGCGCTTAACTATGGCTACACCTTC. This translates into CASSPLEGALNYGYTF.

The rearrangement links TRBV2 to TRBJ1-2; no reliable D call. The CDR3 consists of 16 residues. Germline V gene sequence: CDR1 SNHLY, CDR2 FYNNEI. Trimming pared 6 bases from V and 8 bases from J, leaving 25 bases between. The CDR3 bases are TGTGCCAGCAGAATGACACCGGTAGATCCCATAGGAGGCTACACCTTC. This gives the protein CASRMTPVDPIGGYTF.

This clone was picked up a small number of times. The V call is TRBV5-1, the J call TRBJ2-5; 7 bases are a match to TRBD2. Trimming at V came to 4 bases and at J to 3 bases, leaving 12 bases not matched to a gene. The CDR3 runs 16 residues. Germline CDR1 and CDR2: SGHRS and YFSETQ. CDR3 DNA: TGCGCCAGCAGCCCCTCAATAGGGGCGGGGGAAGAGACCCAGTACTTC. Its translation: CASSPSIGAGEETQYF.

This chain's CDR3 is CSASQGGPQHF. As DNA, the CDR3 is TGCAGTGCTAGTCAGGGGGGACCCCAGCATTTT. This chain links TRBV20-1 with TRBJ1-5, with 7 bases fitting TRBD1. The CDR3 loop spans 11 amino acids. In germline, CDR1 is DFQATT, CDR2 SNEGSKA (reference sequence). The V gene end was trimmed by 3 bases and the J gene end by 10 bases; junction bases not matched to a gene: 3.

As concerns this clone: A read error may produce the germline difference seen at one junction end. The genes are TRBV10-3 and TRBJ1-1; no clear D gene. Per germline, CDR1 ENHRY and CDR2 SYGVKD. The CDR3 totals 11 residues. CDR3 nucleotides: TGTGCCATCAGGGAACTAAGGCTAACATTGTGG. Its translation is CAIRELRLTLW.

In this sample, this clone turned up a few times. The rearrangement joins TRBV19 to TRBJ1-2; D may be TRBD1 (6 bases). The CDR3 length is 14 residues. CDR1 LNHDA and CDR2 SQIVND come from the germline V gene (reference sequence). Trimming removed 5 bases at V and 8 bases at J, with 18 bases between. The CDR3 here is CASSSLGTFWGYTF. The CDR3 DNA reads TGTGCCAGTAGTTCCCTGGGGACATTTTGGGGCTACACCTTC.

This clone was seen only once. This rearrangement joins TRBV4-1 to TRBJ2-7; D is ambiguous. Germline CDR1 reads MGHRA; CDR2 reads YSYEKL. The CDR3 length is 15 residues. V lost 0 bases, J lost 4 bases, and 13 bases lay in between. CDR3 coding DNA: TGCGCCAGCAGCCAAGATAAAGCCGGTGATTACGAGCAGTACTTC. It yields the protein CASSQDKAGDYEQYF.

The chain couples TRBV12-5 to TRBJ2-6; TRBD1 might be the D (6 bases). V lost 6 bases and J lost 0, with 18 bases in between. Germline CDR1 and CDR2: LGHNT and FRNRAP. This CDR3 spans 18 amino acids. CDR3: CASGSTGSSASGANVLTF. The DNA for the CDR3 is TGTGCTAGTGGATCCACAGGGTCGTCGGCCTCTGGGGCCAACGTCCTGACTTTC.

This chain uses TRBV5-1 with TRBJ1-1; 11 bases fit TRBD1. Germline assignment: CDR1 SGHRS and CDR2 YFSETQ. The ends lost 3 bases at V and 7 bases at J; junction bases unmatched: 8. This CDR3 is 15 amino acids long. The CDR3 region has the DNA TGCGCCAGCAGCTCCCCGGACAGGGGGCGGAATGAAGCTTTCTTT. Translating gives CASSSPDRGRNEAFF.

The chain employs TRBV6-4 and TRBJ1-2, with 8 positions matching TRBD1. Germline values: CDR1 MRHNA, CDR2 SNTAGT. With 6 bases clipped from V and 6 bases from J, the junction kept 6 bases outside the gene matches. There are 13 residues in the CDR3. The CDR3 is CASRGVQGDGYTF. The CDR3 bases are TGTGCCAGCAGGGGAGTACAGGGGGATGGCTACACCTTC.

This chain uses TRBV11-2 with TRBJ1-6; 7 bases agree with TRBD1. Per germline, CDR1 SGHAT and CDR2 FQNNGV. There are 16 residues in the CDR3. After removal of 5 bases from V and 13 bases from J, the junction contained 17 bases not matched to a gene. The chain's CDR3 is CASSARQGPARDPLHF. The DNA for the CDR3 is TGTGCCAGCAGCGCGCGACAGGGACCGGCTCGGGACCCCCTCCACTTT.

The chain recombines TRBV6-1 with TRBJ1-2, with 7 bases fitting TRBD1. The germline V gene encodes CDR1 MNHNS and CDR2 SASEGT. The V gene end was trimmed by 5 bases and the J gene end by 1 base; junction bases not matched to a gene: 4. The CDR3 spans 14 residues. CDR3 nucleotides: TGTGCCAGCAGTAAAGACAGGGTTAACTATGGCTACACCTTC. This sequence encodes CASSKDRVNYGYTF.

This chain links TRBV9 with TRBJ1-3; D uncertain. Trimming left V 3 bases short and J 0 bases short, with 7 bases between. CDR1 and CDR2 from the germline V gene are SGDLS and YYNGEE. This CDR3 spans 14 amino acids. In DNA form, the CDR3 reads TGTGCCAGCAGCGGGAGAGGCTCTGGAAACACCATATATTTT. Residues: CASSGRGSGNTIYF.